What follows are 10 T cell receptor beta chains derived from one specimen sequenced in a study of blood T cell repertoires in COVID-19. Here immunoSEQ multiplex PCR was the method, and the copy in TCRdb shows in-frame clones only, minus some. The sample has hundreds of thousands of clones, around 86% seen once; the top ten hold 1.5% to 2%. The sequencing input was PBMCs or T cells enriched from blood (not recorded which). Receptor source: a woman in her fifties or sixties who had recovered from COVID-19.

The CDR3 DNA follows: TGTGCCAGCAGCCTCCGGACTTACTCTGGAAACACCATATATTTT. It translates to CASSLRTYSGNTIYF. The V and J genes are TRBV3-1 (or the pseudogene TRBV3-2) and TRBJ1-3; no firm D call. The CDR3 has 15 residues. Deletions cut 4 bases from V and 0 bases from J, with 10 bases between. Per the germline V gene, CDR1 is LGHDT and CDR2 is YNNKEL (reference sequence).

The chain has TRBV7-9 and TRBJ2-1; possible D gene TRBD2, 5 bases. Trimming shortened V by 0 bases and J by 5 bases, and 8 bases separated the two germline ends. CDR3 size: 14 residues. CDR1 is SEHNR, CDR2 FQNEAQ, per germline (reference sequence). Written as DNA, the CDR3 is TGTGCCAGCAGCTTAGCCGGACTTCACAATGAGCAGTTCTTC. It translates to CASSLAGLHNEQFF.

The rearrangement joins TRBV9 to TRBJ2-1, with TRBD2 matching 9 bases. There are 15 residues in the CDR3. Germline V CDR1 and CDR2: SGDLS, YYNGEE. V lost 0 bases and J lost 5; bases outside the gene matches: 3. CDR3 sequence reads: CASSVGTSDNNEQFF. The CDR3 bases are TGTGCCAGCAGCGTAGGGACTAGCGACAACAATGAGCAGTTCTTC.

The J gene is TRBJ1-5, the V gene TRBV10-3; 9 bases agree with TRBD1. V lost 10 bases and J lost 4; bases outside the gene matches: 11. Germline V gene lookup returns CDR1 ENHRY and CDR2 SYGVKD. CDR3 length: 15 residues. Written as DNA, the CDR3 is TGTGCCACCGCAGATCCGGGACAGGGTAATCAGCCCCAGCATTTT. Protein sequence: CATADPGQGNQPQHF.

V usage is TRBV2 and J usage is TRBJ1-3; D is uncertain. The length of the CDR3 is 13 residues. CDR1 is SNHLY and CDR2 is FYNNEI in the germline V gene. The V end was cut by 2 bases, the J end by 8 bases, with 10 bases between. CDR3 protein: CASSESQVHTIYF. CDR3 DNA sequence: TGTGCCAGCAGTGAAAGTCAGGTCCACACCATATATTTT.

The chain couples TRBV2 to TRBJ2-1; no definite D call. V lost 7 bases, J lost 9 bases, and 10 bases lay in between. Per germline, CDR1 SNHLY and CDR2 FYNNEI. The CDR3 totals 11 residues. As DNA, the CDR3 is TGTGCCAGCACGGTTCTAGGTGAGCAGTTCTTC. Its protein is CASTVLGEQFF.

The gene calls are TRBV5-1 and TRBJ1-5, with 9 bases aligning to TRBD1. Trimming removed 4 bases from V and 6 bases from J; junction bases left unmatched: 8. CDR3 length equals 15 residues. Germline V lookup: CDR1 SGHRS, CDR2 YFSETQ. The CDR3 DNA sequence: TGCGCCAGCAGCACCGGGACAGGGAGCGGTCAGCCCCAGCATTTT. It is translated as CASSTGTGSGQPQHF.

The chain combines TRBV10-3 with TRBJ2-5, with 11 bases lining up with TRBD2. The CDR3 spans 12 residues. The V gene's germline CDR1 is ENHRY and CDR2 SYGVKD. The CDR3 here is CGTSGSQETQYF. For the CDR3, the DNA is TGTGGGACTAGCGGGTCCCAAGAGACCCAGTACTTC.

V usage is TRBV9 and J usage is TRBJ2-3, with D perhaps matching TRBD2 (5 bases). The V end lost 1 base, the J end lost 7 bases, and 13 bases lay between the germline ends. Germline CDR1 is SGDLS and CDR2 is YYNGEE. This CDR3 comprises 14 residues. This chain's CDR3 is CASSVPHRENTQYF. The CDR3 DNA reads as TGTGCCAGCAGCGTACCCCACCGGGAAAATACGCAGTATTTT.

The gene calls are TRBV3-1 (or the pseudogene TRBV3-2) and TRBJ1-5, with D hard to call. The germline CDR1 and CDR2 sequences are LGHDT and YNNKEL (reference sequence). Trimming removed 3 bases from V and 3 bases from J, with 3 bases in between. The CDR3 is made up of 12 amino acids. The CDR3: CASSHFNQPQHF. The CDR3 nucleotides are TGTGCCAGCAGCCACTTCAATCAGCCCCAGCATTTT.